This T cell receptor beta chain was recovered during a study of cytomegalovirus exposure and HLA in healthy donors. Per germline, CDR1 SNHLY and CDR2 FYNNEI. V lost 10 bases, J lost 0 bases, and 16 bases lay in between. The CDR3 extends over 15 amino acids. Vbeta (60) and Jbeta (13) primers were used in the PCR. Measured with immunoSEQ multiplex PCR; TCRdb has only the in-frame clones, and not every one. The table includes more than 90,000 clones, 70% to 80% detected once. About this clone itself: As yet, its antigen is unknown.

Broader study findings: DRB1 showed the most TCR associations and HLA-C the fewest in a later analysis, as rates varied by HLA locus.

The sample comprised PBMCs. The TCR comes from a woman aged 45-65 years in good health and CMV-seropositive. The chain carries TRBV2 and TRBJ1-3, with D unresolved. The CDR3 bases are TGTGCCACCGTTACCTCGGTCCGCTCTGGAAACACCATATATTTT. It encodes CATVTSVRSGNTIYF.